Sequencing of this TCR beta chain was carried out in a study of human T cells and chemical hapten exposure. Study as a whole: Upper-back patch tests with 0.01% DPC were read at 6 days. The study enrolled mostly female patients with alopecia areata, totalis or universalis.

In the library, unique molecular identifiers were attached to individual cDNA molecules. One entry per CDR3 protein results from TCRdb running MiXCR on the RACE reads. The table has around 82,000 distinct CDR3 sequences, approximately 7% seen once. Time point reported: patch test 2, 6 weeks after DPC sensitization. Treatment meaning: therapeutic diphenylcyclopropenone sensitization with weekly scalp DPC. Regarding the study as a whole: Relative to control repertoires, expanded TCRs gave rise to significantly more large CDR3 similarity clusters.

This clonotype turned up a few times. The antigen is unknown. The sequenced sample was whole blood, obtained in connection with sensitization to the hapten diphenylcyclopropenone (DPC). This clonotype was obtained from a woman aged 25 to 39 with alopecia areata. Some clones in this sample may be carry-over from other donors' samples.

The CDR3 DNA follows: TGCAGTGCTTTTCCCGCGGGGGGGGGGCGCACTGAAAAACTGTTTTTT. Translation gives CSAFPAGGGRTEKLFF. V usage is TRBV20-1 and J usage is TRBJ1-4; D is possibly TRBD1 (6 bases). Germline V CDR1 and CDR2: DFQATT, SNEGSKA (reference sequence). The CDR3 has 16 residues. The V and J ends lost 5 bases and 7 bases respectively, with 23 bases between them.